This passage covers 28 T cell receptor beta chains from one sample sequenced in a study of cytomegalovirus exposure and HLA in healthy donors. The PCR employed 60 Vbeta primers together with 13 Jbeta primers. TCRdb's copy holds only in-frame clones and misses some; the assay was immunoSEQ multiplex PCR. The sample lists under 200,000 clones, about four fifths occurring once. Sequencing input: PBMCs. The receptors come from a woman aged 45-65 years in good health and CMV-seronegative.

The J gene is TRBJ2-7, the V gene TRBV27; 10 positions agree with TRBD1. The CDR3 has 15 residues. CDR1 MNHEY and CDR2 SMNVEV come from the germline V gene (reference sequence). V was clipped by 6 bases and J by 6 bases; unmatched bases: 11. The DNA for the CDR3 is TGTGCCAGCAGAGGTCTTGGGACAGGGGTCGGCGAGCAGTACTTC. Its protein is CASRGLGTGVGEQYF.

V is TRBV27 and J is TRBJ1-5; 9 bases align to TRBD1. V trimming: 2 bases; J trimming: 6 bases; junction bases outside the gene matches: 5. The CDR3 spans 15 residues. The germline gives CDR1 MNHEY, CDR2 SMNVEV (reference sequence). Here the CDR3 DNA reads TGTGCCAGCAGTTTAACAGGGGGCGCCGGTCAGCCCCAGCATTTT. Protein product: CASSLTGGAGQPQHF.

This clone was seen a single time. This chain uses TRBV4-1 with TRBJ2-3; a possible D gene is TRBD1 (5 bases). Trimming removed 2 bases from V and 3 bases from J, with 15 bases in between. Per the germline V gene, CDR1 is MGHRA and CDR2 is YSYEKL. CDR3 length: 16 residues. CDR3 in DNA: TGCGCCAGCAGCCAACGACAGAATCAAGAAACAGATACGCAGTATTTT. Translation gives CASSQRQNQETDTQYF.

V is TRBV2 and J is TRBJ2-7; 8 bases line up with TRBD1. There are 13 residues in the CDR3. V dropped 6 bases and J dropped 1; count of bases not matched to a gene: 2. Germline assignment: CDR1 SNHLY and CDR2 FYNNEI. The CDR3 DNA reads TGTGCCAGCAGCGACAGGGGTTCCTACGAGCAGTACTTC. It encodes CASSDRGSYEQYF.

The chain links TRBV29-1 to TRBJ2-3, with D possibly being TRBD2 (7 bases). Trimming removed 6 bases at V and 6 bases at J, with 10 bases between. Germline CDR1 reads SQVTM; CDR2 reads ANQGSEA. The CDR3 contains 11 residues. The CDR3 loop reads CSVRGADTQYF. CDR3 DNA sequence: TGCAGCGTCCGGGGGGCCGATACGCAGTATTTT.

V and J are TRBV7-8 and TRBJ2-5; 7 nucleotides line up with TRBD2. The DNA end favors TRBJ2-7, so the J call may be wrong. Germline-derived CDR1 and CDR2 are SGHVS and FQNEAQ. The CDR3 length is 15 residues. The CDR3 coding sequence is TGTGCCAGCAGCCCAAATGCGGGAGAGGGCTACGAGCAGTACTTC. It codes for CASSPNAGEGYEQYF.

The V gene is TRBV5-5, the J gene TRBJ2-1; 10 bases agree with TRBD2. The CDR3 runs to 15 residues. V dropped 1 base and J dropped 15; count of bases not matched to a gene: 13. CDR1 and CDR2 (germline): SGHKS, YYEKEE (reference sequence). DNA for the CDR3: TGTGCCAGCAGCTTGTATTTAGCGGGAGGACCCCCCCCGTTCTTC. It translates to CASSLYLAGGPPPFF.

The chain joins TRBV30 to TRBJ2-7; possibly TRBD2 for D (6 bases). V dropped 1 base and J dropped 3 bases, with 19 bases sitting between them. The CDR3 is 16 amino acids. Germline V lookup: CDR1 GTSNPN, CDR2 SVGIG (reference sequence). The DNA of the CDR3 is TGTGCCTGGAGTGCACCACTTTCCCCGCGGGACTACGAGCAGTACTTC. Translating it yields CAWSAPLSPRDYEQYF. Supplemented by reference TRBV30 and TRBJ2-7, the full variable domain reads SQTIHQWPATLVQPVGSPLSLECTVEGTSNPNLYWYRQAAGRGLQLLFYSVGIGQISSEVPQNLSASRPQDRQFILSSKKLLLSDSGFYLCAWSAPLSPRDYEQYFGPGTRLTVT.

This clone appeared a single time. Different DNA sequences within this sample yield the same CDR3. This sequence joins TRBV18 and TRBJ1-4, with D perhaps TRBD1 (5 bases). CDR1 KGHSH and CDR2 LQKENI come from the germline V gene. The CDR3 is made up of 19 amino acids. Trimming removed 2 bases from V and 5 bases from J, with 24 bases in between. CDR3 DNA sequence: TGTGCCAGCTCACCATTACAGGTCCCCATAAGTGATGCCAATGAAAAACTGTTTTTT. This codes for CASSPLQVPISDANEKLFF. The whole variable domain, filled in from reference TRBV18 and TRBJ1-4, reads NAGVMQNPRHLVRRRGQEARLRCSPMKGHSHVYWYRQLPEEGLKFMVYLQKENIIDESGMPKERFSAEFPKEGPSILRIQQVVRGDSAAYFCASSPLQVPISDANEKLFFGSGTQLSVL.

This rearrangement joins TRBV10-3 to TRBJ2-3; the match to TRBD1 covers 8 bases. Germline loops: CDR1 ENHRY, CDR2 SYGVKD. The trim removed 2 bases at V and 5 bases at J, leaving 12 bases unmatched. The CDR3 runs 17 residues. The CDR3 here is CAISEPDRGWGQDTQYF. The DNA for the CDR3 is TGTGCCATCAGTGAGCCTGACAGGGGCTGGGGACAAGATACGCAGTATTTT.

The chain recombines TRBV5-4 with TRBJ1-1; possibly TRBD1 for D (5 bases). V was cut by 0 bases and J by 8 bases, with 11 bases left in between. CDR1 SGHNT and CDR2 YYREEE come from the germline V gene (reference sequence). This CDR3 has 13 amino acids. The CDR3 reads CASSLGHKGEAFF. CDR3 bases: TGTGCCAGCAGCTTGGGACACAAGGGGGAAGCTTTCTTT. Together with reference TRBV5-4 and TRBJ1-1, the CDR3 gives the full variable domain: ETGVTQSPTHLIKTRGQQVTLRCSSQSGHNTVSWYQQALGQGPQFIFQYYREEENGRGNFPPRFSGLQFPNYSSELNVNALELDDSALYLCASSLGHKGEAFFGQGTRLTVV.

This chain connects TRBV11-3 to TRBJ2-7, with D tentatively TRBD1 (7 bases). CDR3 size: 13 residues. The ends were cut back, 1 base at V and 6 bases at J, with 10 bases in the middle. The germline CDR1 and CDR2 sequences are SGHNT and YENEEA. CDR3 residues: CASSLAGGIEQYF. The CDR3 DNA reads TGTGCCAGCAGCTTAGCAGGGGGGATCGAGCAGTACTTC.

This rearrangement joins TRBV6-6 to TRBJ2-2; 10 bases map to TRBD2. Germline CDR1 is MNHNY and CDR2 is SVGAGI (reference sequence). The CDR3 length is 16 residues. Losses at the gene ends were 4 bases for V and 3 bases for J; bases not matched to a gene: 5. CDR3 nucleotides: TGTGCCAGCAGTTCTCGGCTAGCGGGAGACACCGGGGAGCTGTTTTTT. This translates into CASSSRLAGDTGELFF.

This chain uses TRBV29-1 with TRBJ2-3; possible D gene TRBD2, 6 bases. From germline, CDR1 is SQVTM and CDR2 ANQGSEA. Between the trimmed V and J ends, which lost 3 bases and 4 bases, there was a span of 17 bases. This CDR3 region has 15 residues. The CDR3 DNA sequence: TGCAGCGTTGATGGCGGCTCACTAGCAGCAGATACGCAGTATTTT. Its translation: CSVDGGSLAADTQYF.

The genes are TRBV7-2 and TRBJ1-3; D gene ambiguous. Germline V gives CDR1 SGHTA, CDR2 FQGNSA. This CDR3 is 15 amino acids long. The ends were cut back, 1 base at V and 2 bases at J, with 9 bases in the middle. Here the CDR3 DNA reads TGTGCCAGCAGCTTAGTGGGCAAGGCTGGAAACACCATATATTTT. Its translation: CASSLVGKAGNTIYF.

V usage is TRBV5-4 and J usage is TRBJ1-2; 8 bases are shared with TRBD1. The junction had 27 bases not matched to a gene; V was cut back by 4 bases and J by 7 bases. This CDR3 contains 20 residues. Germline V CDR1 and CDR2: SGHNT, YYREEE (reference sequence). The CDR3 loop reads CASSPNPKSTGAAAEGGYTF. As DNA, the CDR3 is TGTGCCAGCAGCCCAAACCCCAAATCGACAGGGGCCGCCGCCGAGGGTGGCTACACCTTC.

V gene TRBV5-1 combines with J gene TRBJ2-1; 11 positions agree with TRBD1. CDR3 length: 15 residues. With V trimmed by 2 bases and J by 8 bases, 6 bases remained unmatched. Germline loops: CDR1 SGHRS, CDR2 YFSETQ. In DNA form, the CDR3 reads TGCGCCAGCAGCTTAGGAGGACAGGGGGCGTATGAGCAGTTCTTC. Amino acids: CASSLGGQGAYEQFF.

This chain uses TRBV2 with TRBJ1-3, with TRBD1 identical over 7 bases. The CDR3 loop spans 19 amino acids. Germline CDR1 and CDR2: SNHLY and FYNNEI. V dropped 10 bases and J dropped 4; count of bases not matched to a gene: 25. As DNA, the CDR3 is TGTGCCAACACCCTCGGCAGGGGGTTGACCGGGCCGCCGGGAAACACCATATATTTT. It translates to CANTLGRGLTGPPGNTIYF.

CDR3 DNA sequence: TGTGCCAGCAGCCCCTATACTAGCGGTCGCTTGGATACGCAGTATTTT. Residues: CASSPYTSGRLDTQYF. This chain joins TRBV27 and TRBJ2-3; 8 positions match TRBD2. Germline CDR1 reads MNHEY; CDR2 reads SMNVEV (reference sequence). V gave up 6 bases and J gave up 6 bases; unmatched junction bases: 14. CDR3 length equals 16 residues.

The chain combines TRBV6-1 with TRBJ1-5; D is uncertain. This CDR3 is 15 amino acids long. V was cut by 1 base and J by 4 bases, with 11 bases left in between. The germline V gene has CDR1 MNHNS and CDR2 SASEGT. The CDR3 DNA follows: TGTGCCAGCAGTGAAGTGGATGGGCCGAATCAGCCCCAGCATTTT. Translated, it gives CASSEVDGPNQPQHF.

The J gene is TRBJ2-7, the V gene TRBV5-4, with 13 bases identical to TRBD2. This CDR3 comprises 15 residues. V lost 5 bases and J lost 7; bases outside the gene matches: 9. Germline V gene lookup returns CDR1 SGHNT and CDR2 YYREEE (reference sequence). In DNA, the CDR3 is TGTGCCAGCAGTTCTGGACTAGCGGGAGTGTGGGAGCAGTACTTC. Its translation is CASSSGLAGVWEQYF.

The CDR3 DNA follows: TGTGCCAGCAGTGAATTGGGCCTCACAGATACGCAGTATTTT. Amino acid sequence: CASSELGLTDTQYF. The V call is TRBV25-1, the J call TRBJ2-3; no firm D call. The germline CDR1 and CDR2 sequences are MGHDK and SYGVNS. This CDR3 is built from 14 residues. Trimming removed 1 base from V and 2 bases from J, with 7 bases in between.

This rearrangement joins TRBV5-6 to TRBJ2-2; D not certain. The CDR3 is 14 amino acids. V was cut by 4 bases and J by 2 bases, with 9 bases left in between. Germline CDR1 is SGHDT and CDR2 is YYEEEE. CDR3 region: CASSQKPNTGELFF. CDR3 nucleotide sequence: TGTGCCAGCAGCCAAAAGCCCAACACCGGGGAGCTGTTTTTT.

V is TRBV7-9 and J is TRBJ2-5; D perhaps matches TRBD2 (5 bases). CDR1 and CDR2 from the germline V gene are SEHNR and FQNEAQ (reference sequence). Trimming took off 1 base at V and 3 bases at J, with 15 bases between the two ends. The length of the CDR3 is 16 residues. This CDR3 is CASSLGPGNSKETQYF. The DNA of the CDR3 is TGTGCCAGCAGCTTAGGGCCGGGAAATTCGAAAGAGACCCAGTACTTC.

V gene TRBV19 combines with J gene TRBJ2-1; 13 bases line up with TRBD2. Germline CDR1 LNHDA, CDR2 SQIVND (reference sequence). The CDR3 loop spans 16 amino acids. Trimming took 6 bases from V and 0 from J; bases not matched to a gene: 2. The CDR3 bases are TGTGCCAGTAGAAGGACTAGCGGGAGCTCCTACAATGAGCAGTTCTTC. Translation: CASRRTSGSSYNEQFF. The entire variable domain, with the rest obtained from reference TRBV19 and TRBJ2-1, is as follows: DGGITQSPKYLFRKEGQNVTLSCEQNLNHDAMYWYRQDPGQGLRLIYYSQIVNDFQKGDIAEGYSVSREKKESFPLTVTSAQKNPTAFYLCASRRTSGSSYNEQFFGPGTRLTVL.

The genes are TRBV29-1 and TRBJ2-1, with unresolved D. Germline-derived CDR1 and CDR2 are SQVTM and ANQGSEA. There are 14 residues in the CDR3. V shed 1 base and J shed 0 bases, with 7 bases lying between them. The CDR3 DNA reads as TGCAGCGTTGAAGCGGGTTTCTCCTACAATGAGCAGTTCTTC. As protein: CSVEAGFSYNEQFF.

The chain carries TRBV5-1 and TRBJ1-1; possible D gene TRBD1, 6 bases. The germline CDR1 and CDR2 sequences are SGHRS and YFSETQ. Trimming took off 1 base at V and 5 bases at J, with 12 bases between the two ends. The CDR3 consists of 14 residues. CDR3 residues: CASSLSGAGTEAFF. In DNA, the CDR3 is TGCGCCAGCAGCTTGTCAGGGGCTGGGACTGAAGCTTTCTTT.

The rearrangement joins TRBV2 to TRBJ2-1, with a tentative D call TRBD1 (5 bases). The CDR3 consists of 11 residues. Trimming removed 6 bases from V and 9 bases from J, with 9 bases in between. Germline values: CDR1 SNHLY, CDR2 FYNNEI. The DNA of the CDR3 is TGTGCCAGCAGAAGGGGCCGTGAGCAGTTCTTC. Its translation is CASRRGREQFF.